This TCR beta chain was obtained from a study of siplizumab effects on memory and regulatory T cells. Sequenced by immunoSEQ multiplex PCR; TCRdb stores in-frame clones only, minus some. The sample yields roughly 60,000 clones, over 90% seen once. Germline CDR1 SGDLS, CDR2 YYNGEE. This CDR3 comprises 15 residues. V was pared by 0 bases and J by 2 bases, with 10 bases between. The clonotype was recovered from a human donor in good health. The sample taken for sequencing was CD8+ T cells sorted from blood. The chain is built from TRBV9 and TRBJ2-3; D is unresolved. The CDR3: CASSVEGSITDTQYF. The CDR3 nucleotides read TGTGCCAGCAGCGTAGAGGGTAGCATCACAGATACGCAGTATTTT.